This T cell receptor (beta chain) comes out of a study of cytomegalovirus exposure and HLA in healthy donors. Points from the study as a whole: Previous analysis showed most TCR beta V segments were productive about 90% or about 30% of the time.

Primers included in the PCR were 60 Vbeta and 13 Jbeta primers. Clones were sequenced by immunoSEQ multiplex PCR, and TCRdb holds only the in-frame ones, with some missing. Of fewer than 250,000 clones in the sample, 85% are singletons; the top ten hold 1.3%. This clone has a handful of counts. Its cognate antigen is unknown. Germline V CDR1 and CDR2: LNHNV, YYDKDF (reference sequence). The length of the CDR3 is 15 residues. The V end was cut by 0 bases, the J end by 5 bases, with 14 bases between. The rearrangement links TRBV15 to TRBJ2-7; TRBD2 is a possible D gene (5 bases). This clonotype was obtained from a human donor in good health. The sample comprised PBMCs. The CDR3 spells CATSRDPGLRDEQYF. CDR3 coding DNA: TGTGCCACCAGCAGAGATCCCGGTTTGCGGGACGAGCAGTACTTC.